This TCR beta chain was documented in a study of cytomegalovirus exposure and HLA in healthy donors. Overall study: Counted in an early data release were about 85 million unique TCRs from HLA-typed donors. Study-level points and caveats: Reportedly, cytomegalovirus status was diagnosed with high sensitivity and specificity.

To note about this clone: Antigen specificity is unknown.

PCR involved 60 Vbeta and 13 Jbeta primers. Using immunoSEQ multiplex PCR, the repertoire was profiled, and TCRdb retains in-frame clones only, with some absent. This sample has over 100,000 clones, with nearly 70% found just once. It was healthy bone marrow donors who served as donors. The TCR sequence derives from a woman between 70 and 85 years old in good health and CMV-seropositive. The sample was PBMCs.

The CDR3 sequence is CASSLYGGSNEKLFF. Here the CDR3 DNA reads TGTGCCAGCAGTTTATACGGGGGGAGTAATGAAAAACTGTTTTTT. The chain joins TRBV27 to TRBJ1-4; weak D call: TRBD1 (5 bases). This CDR3 comprises 15 residues. Trimming pared 1 base from V and 4 bases from J, leaving 10 bases between. The germline V gene has CDR1 MNHEY and CDR2 SMNVEV (reference sequence).